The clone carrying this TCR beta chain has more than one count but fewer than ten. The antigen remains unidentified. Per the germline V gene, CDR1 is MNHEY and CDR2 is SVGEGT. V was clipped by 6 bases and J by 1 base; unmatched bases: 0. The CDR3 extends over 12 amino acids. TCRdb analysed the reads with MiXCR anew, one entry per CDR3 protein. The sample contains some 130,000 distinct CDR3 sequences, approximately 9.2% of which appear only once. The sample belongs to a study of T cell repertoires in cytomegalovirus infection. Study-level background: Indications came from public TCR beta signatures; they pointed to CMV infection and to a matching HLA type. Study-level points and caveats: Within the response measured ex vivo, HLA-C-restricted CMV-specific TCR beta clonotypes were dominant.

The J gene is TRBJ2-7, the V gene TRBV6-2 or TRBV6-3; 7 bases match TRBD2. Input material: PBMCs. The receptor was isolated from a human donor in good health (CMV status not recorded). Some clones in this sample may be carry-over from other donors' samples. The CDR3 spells CASRRESYEQYF. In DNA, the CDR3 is TGTGCCAGCAGGCGGGAGTCCTACGAGCAGTACTTC.